This is a list of T cell receptor beta chains from one sample in a study of CD8 T cells in Susac syndrome. One entry per CDR3 protein results from TCRdb running MiXCR on the immunoSEQ multiplex PCR reads. The table lists over 150,000 distinct CDR3 sequences, about 94% of them singletons, with 0.099% in the top ten. Sequencing input: CD4+ T cells from PBMCs. All receptors derive from a human donor with Susac syndrome. CDR3s leave out the opening cysteine and the closing phenylalanine or tryptophan. D genes are given only for firm matches.

d_call: TRBD1; v_call: TRBV4-1; j_call: TRBJ1-4; cdr3_aa: ASSPIGQGAKLF
d_call: TRBD2; v_call: TRBV2; j_call: TRBJ2-1; cdr3_aa: ASSAGTSGGVEQF
d_call: .; v_call: TRBV25-1; j_call: TRBJ2-1; cdr3_aa: ASSEFYSYNEQF
d_call: .; v_call: TRBV18; j_call: TRBJ1-2; cdr3_aa: ASSPLDGQGYGYT
d_call: .; v_call: TRBV18; j_call: TRBJ2-7; cdr3_aa: ASSLRVYEQY
d_call: .; v_call: TRBV5-4; j_call: TRBJ1-2; cdr3_aa: ASSITVNYGYT
d_call: TRBD1; v_call: TRBV20-1; j_call: TRBJ1-2; cdr3_aa: SAKTGRTNYGYT
d_call: .; v_call: TRBV7-9; j_call: TRBJ1-1; cdr3_aa: ASSSKAGIPEAF
d_call: .; v_call: TRBV28; j_call: TRBJ2-7; cdr3_aa: ASSRHGTSYEQY
d_call: TRBD1; v_call: TRBV4-2; j_call: TRBJ2-5; cdr3_aa: ASSQITGEETQY
d_call: TRBD1; v_call: TRBV6-2/TRBV6-3; j_call: TRBJ1-2; cdr3_aa: ASSYSRTGNPYGYGYT
d_call: TRBD2; v_call: TRBV11-2; j_call: TRBJ2-1; cdr3_aa: ASSHLAGAQNNEQF
d_call: .; v_call: TRBV13; j_call: TRBJ1-1; cdr3_aa: ASSYGRSPGGTEAF
d_call: TRBD2; v_call: TRBV29-1; j_call: TRBJ2-1; cdr3_aa: SVGLAGGHEQF
d_call: .; v_call: TRBV20-1; j_call: TRBJ2-7; cdr3_aa: SAMSTGRLDEQY
d_call: .; v_call: TRBV20-1; j_call: TRBJ2-7; cdr3_aa: SAGGGYEQY
d_call: .; v_call: TRBV12-3/TRBV12-4; j_call: TRBJ2-1; cdr3_aa: ASNSFPYNEQF
d_call: TRBD2; v_call: TRBV4-1; j_call: TRBJ2-7; cdr3_aa: ASSQRTSGKSPFTGKNYEQY
d_call: TRBD2; v_call: TRBV2; j_call: TRBJ2-3; cdr3_aa: ASSFDSGRHTQY
d_call: .; v_call: TRBV9; j_call: TRBJ1-2; cdr3_aa: ASSSRTSKEVYGYT
d_call: .; v_call: TRBV18; j_call: TRBJ1-2; cdr3_aa: ASSPSGRNYGYT
d_call: .; v_call: TRBV2; j_call: TRBJ1-2; cdr3_aa: ASGGYFNYGYT
d_call: TRBD2; v_call: TRBV20-1; j_call: TRBJ2-5; cdr3_aa: SAIAGGETQY
d_call: .; v_call: TRBV7-8; j_call: TRBJ1-1; cdr3_aa: ASSYVGRPSRAF
d_call: .; v_call: TRBV12-3/TRBV12-4; j_call: TRBJ2-2; cdr3_aa: ASSFQGLNTGELF